What follows describes a single T cell receptor beta chain. Generated by immunoSEQ multiplex PCR, the TCRdb table keeps only in-frame clones and is missing some. The table shows roughly 68,000 clones, with approximately 78% occurring only once. This sample is part of a study of blood T cell repertoires in COVID-19. V was shortened by 1 base and J by 4 bases, with 6 bases between the two germline ends. Germline-derived CDR1 and CDR2 are SGHNT and YYREEE (reference sequence). The CDR3 consists of 13 residues. The clonotype comes from a woman aged 40-49 years with acute COVID-19. The gene calls are TRBV5-4 and TRBJ2-1; D gene ambiguous. Sample: PBMCs or T cells enriched from blood (not recorded which). In DNA form, the CDR3 reads TGTGCCAGCAGCTTGTACAGATACAATGAGCAGTTCTTC. Protein: CASSLYRYNEQFF.